A selection of T cell receptor beta chains follows, all from one sample in a study of long-term antiretroviral therapy in people with HIV. Produced via immunoSEQ multiplex PCR; TCRdb's table is partial and in-frame only. The table shows about 20,000 clones, with approximately 81% occurring only once. The sample consisted of unsorted PBMCs, taken 0.6 years after starting antiretroviral therapy. These receptor sequences come from a woman aged 18 to 35 with HIV. The CDR3 runs from the conserved cysteine through the conserved F or W. The D gene is left open where the match is weak. Only some rows state a clone size, as once, few, many or a class for expanded clones.

d_call,j_call,v_call,clone_size,cdr3_nt,cdr3_aa
TRBD1,TRBJ2-7,TRBV19,once,TGTGCCAGTAGTATCGCGGGGACAGGGATGTACGAGCAGTACTTC,CASSIAGTGMYEQYF
-,TRBJ2-5,TRBV28,-,TGTGCCAGCAGTTTTTGGGCAGGAGAAGAGACCCAGTACTTC,CASSFWAGEETQYF
-,TRBJ2-2,TRBV2,-,TGTGCCAGCAGTGAAATAGGGAAGAGCACCGGGGAGCTGTTTTTT,CASSEIGKSTGELFF
-,TRBJ1-5,TRBV27,few,TGTGCCACCCATGGGGGGTATGGCAATCAGCCCCAGCATTTT,CATHGGYGNQPQHF
-,TRBJ2-1,TRBV4-3,-,TGCGCCAGCAGCCAAGATTCACACCGCAATGAGCAGTTCTTC,CASSQDSHRNEQFF
TRBD1,TRBJ1-1,TRBV11-1,-,TGTGCCAGCAGCTTATGGGTGACAGGGGGAAGGACTGAAGCTTTCTTT,CASSLWVTGGRTEAFF
-,TRBJ1-5,TRBV6-6,-,TGTGCCAGCAGCGACCAACAGGGACTCAATCAGCCCCAGCATTTT,CASSDQQGLNQPQHF
-,TRBJ2-6,TRBV28,-,TGTGCCACCTTCTACTCTGGGGCCAACGTCCTGACTTTC,CATFYSGANVLTF
-,TRBJ2-7,TRBV19,-,TGTGCCAGCCGGGACCAGGCCTACGAGCAGTACTTC,CASRDQAYEQYF
-,TRBJ2-7,TRBV5-6,-,TGTGCCAGCAGCTTGGTGGGCAGCTACGAGCAGTACTTC,CASSLVGSYEQYF
TRBD1,TRBJ1-4,TRBV7-6,-,TGTGCCAGCAGCTTAGGGACAGGGGATGAAAAACTGTTTTTT,CASSLGTGDEKLFF
-,TRBJ1-2,TRBV7-9,-,TGTGCCAGCAGCTTAGGGGACTTCGGCACGCATGGCTACACCTTC,CASSLGDFGTHGYTF
TRBD2,TRBJ2-2,TRBV14,-,TGTGCCAGTCGACTAGCGGGAGGGACCGGGGAGCTGTTTTTT,CASRLAGGTGELFF
-,TRBJ2-5,TRBV9,-,TGTGCCAGCAGCGTACGCCCCGCAGCCCAAGAGACCCAGTACTTC,CASSVRPAAQETQYF
-,TRBJ1-3,TRBV6-1,-,TGTGCCAGCAGTGAGACCCCCAATACTGGAAACACCATATATTTT,CASSETPNTGNTIYF
-,TRBJ2-7,TRBV19,once,TGTGCCAGTAGTTTTGGATCCAGGGGATACGAGCAGTACTTC,CASSFGSRGYEQYF
-,TRBJ2-7,TRBV5-8,-,TGTGCCAGCAGCTCCGGTACAGGGACGGGCGACGAGCAGTACTTC,CASSSGTGTGDEQYF
-,TRBJ2-5,TRBV29-1,-,TGCAGCGTTGAAGAAACGGGGACAAGGGGCGGGGAGACCCAGTACTTC,CSVEETGTRGGETQYF
-,TRBJ2-1,TRBV7-9,-,TGTGCCAGCAGCCCCTCTATTAGGGTCTTCTCCTACAATGAGCAGTTCTTC,CASSPSIRVFSYNEQFF
-,TRBJ1-5,TRBV7-9,few,TGTGCCAGCAGCCATGGGACCCTATTCGATCAGCCCCAGCATTTT,CASSHGTLFDQPQHF
-,TRBJ2-7,TRBV27,-,TGTGCCAGCAGTTCCAGTAACTACGAGCAGTACTTC,CASSSSNYEQYF
-,TRBJ1-3,TRBV4-3,-,TGCGCCAGCAGTCCGGGATGGGGGCCTGGAAACACCATATATTTT,CASSPGWGPGNTIYF
-,TRBJ1-1,TRBV6-5,-,TGTGCCAGCAGTTACGGAGGGTTGAACACTGAAGCTTTCTTT,CASSYGGLNTEAFF
TRBD1,TRBJ2-6,TRBV30,-,TGTGCCTGGAGTTTGACAGGGAGCTCTGGGGCCAACGTCCTGACTTTC,CAWSLTGSSGANVLTF
-,TRBJ1-1,TRBV4-1,-,TGCGCCAGCAGCCAAGAGGCAGGGACCCCTGAAGCTTTCTTT,CASSQEAGTPEAFF
TRBD1,TRBJ2-1,TRBV9,-,TGTGCCAGCAGCGCCCCGACAGGGCGGGAGCAGTTCTTC,CASSAPTGREQFF
TRBD2,TRBJ2-1,TRBV5-1,-,TGCGCCAGCAGCCCAAGCGGGAGTGCTGGCAATGAGCAGTTCTTC,CASSPSGSAGNEQFF
-,TRBJ2-5,TRBV13,-,TGTGCCAGCAGCCAGGGGTGGCTCTCCTACGGTAGGCAAGAGACCCAGTACTTC,CASSQGWLSYGRQETQYF
-,TRBJ2-2,TRBV30,once,TGTGCCTGGAGTCAAATAATAGGGCAGGGGTACACCGGGGAGCTGTTTTTT,CAWSQIIGQGYTGELFF
TRBD1,TRBJ2-7,TRBV5-6,-,TGTGCCAGCAGCCCGGCGGGACAGGGATTTTACGAGCAGTACTTC,CASSPAGQGFYEQYF
-,TRBJ1-2,TRBV27,-,TGTGCCAGCAGTTTCGGCCAGGCAGACTATGGCTACACCTTC,CASSFGQADYGYTF
-,TRBJ1-3,TRBV19,-,TGTGCCAGTCGAGCGGGTAATTCTGGAAACACCATATATTTT,CASRAGNSGNTIYF
TRBD1,TRBJ1-1,TRBV9,-,TGTGCCAGCAGCGTAATTGGGGACAGCTACACTGAAGCTTTCTTT,CASSVIGDSYTEAFF
TRBD1,TRBJ2-7,TRBV28,few,TGTGCCAGCAGTGCCGCTTTTCCGGGACAGGGGGCCGGCGAGCAGTACTTC,CASSAAFPGQGAGEQYF
-,TRBJ1-2,TRBV28,-,TGTGCCAGCAGTTTACAAGGGTCTATAAACTATGGCTACACCTTC,CASSLQGSINYGYTF
-,TRBJ2-5,TRBV5-4,-,TGTGCCAGCAGCTTGGCCCTAAGCGGTCAAGAGACCCAGTACTTC,CASSLALSGQETQYF
TRBD2,TRBJ2-2,TRBV5-1,-,TGCGCCAGCAGCTTGGGGCTAGCGGGAGTGGGCACCGGGGAGCTGTTTTTT,CASSLGLAGVGTGELFF
-,TRBJ2-5,TRBV6-1,once,TGTGCCAGCACAACGGCGGAGACCCAGTACTTC,CASTTAETQYF
-,TRBJ1-1,TRBV7-9,-,TGTGCCAGCAGTCTACAGGGGAACACTGAAGCTTTCTTT,CASSLQGNTEAFF
-,TRBJ1-3,TRBV7-2,-,TGTGCCAGCAGCATCCGCAGGGCGCCCGGAAACACCATATATTTT,CASSIRRAPGNTIYF
-,TRBJ1-2,TRBV7-3,-,TGTGCCAGCAGCTTGGGTCCGGGGTGGGGCTACACCTTC,CASSLGPGWGYTF
TRBD2,TRBJ2-1,TRBV6-4,-,TGTGCCAGCAGTCGTAGCGGGAGCCCCTACAATGAGCAGTTCTTC,CASSRSGSPYNEQFF